This TCR beta chain derives from a study of blood T cell repertoires in COVID-19. As originally analysed: Quantification of nucleated cells was approximated via reference gene primer amplification. Some clones are missing from TCRdb's copy, which holds only in-frame ones; the method was immunoSEQ multiplex PCR. The V and J calls and the clone size are those of that table, but D and trimming were determined from the DNA. The sample yields under 200,000 clones, roughly 87% seen once. Trimming removed 3 bases from V and 0 bases from J, with 9 bases in between. Germline CDR1 is SGHTA and CDR2 is FQGNSA. The CDR3 contains 14 residues.

The chain combines TRBV7-2 with TRBJ2-7; no firm D call. The TCR comes from a woman in her forties or fifties who had recovered from COVID-19. The sample was PBMCs or T cells enriched from blood (not recorded which). The CDR3 sequence: CASSLERSSYEQYF. The CDR3, as DNA: TGTGCCAGCAGCTTGGAGCGAAGCTCCTACGAGCAGTACTTC.